This T cell receptor beta chain was recovered during a study of beta chain features in type 1 diabetes. Study-level points and caveats: The study found that naive, central memory and Treg TCRB repertoires appeared more similar in patients than in healthy donors. A moderate, significant TCRB CDR3 shortening appeared in type 1 diabetes across four CD4+ subsets.

This clone was seen a handful of times. What it binds is unknown. Blood was collected once per donor into heparin, averaging about 120 mL. The entirety of the isolated RNA underwent reverse transcription, so expressed TCRB transcripts were sequenced. Here immunoSEQ multiplex PCR was the method, and the copy in TCRdb shows in-frame clones only, minus some. The data contain a few hundred thousand clones, roughly 13% of them seen just once; the ten biggest clones take up around 0.01%. The germline V gene has CDR1 SGHRS and CDR2 YFSETQ. CDR3 length equals 15 residues. Germline trimming cut 4 bases from V and 3 bases from J; bases unmatched to any gene: 9.

The receptor's source is a woman under 30 with type 1 diabetes. The chain uses TRBV5-1 and TRBJ1-2; 7 positions agree with TRBD1. Sequencing input: naive CD4+ T cells from blood. The CDR3 sequence: CASSVGTAVDYGYTF. The CDR3 coding sequence is TGCGCCAGCAGCGTGGGGACAGCCGTGGACTATGGCTACACCTTC. Filled out from reference TRBV5-1 and TRBJ1-2, the complete variable domain reads KAGVTQTPRYLIKTRGQQVTLSCSPISGHRSVSWYQQTPGQGLQFLFEYFSETQRNKGNFPGRFSGRQFSNSRSEMNVSTLELGDSALYLCASSVGTAVDYGYTFGSGTRLTVV.